Following are 17 T cell receptor beta chains from one sample sequenced in a study of CD8 T cells in Susac syndrome. With random hexamers, reverse transcription was performed on about 0.5 to 1 ug of RNA. TCRdb re-derived calls from the immunoSEQ multiplex PCR reads in MiXCR, one entry per CDR3 protein. The repertoire has about 250,000 distinct CDR3 sequences, roughly 93% of them found once; the top ten carry 0.07% to 0.09%. The sequenced sample consisted of CD4+ T cells from PBMCs. The receptors stem from a human donor with multiple sclerosis.

The gene calls are TRBV29-1 and TRBJ1-3, with D unresolved. V was pared by 4 bases and J by 3 bases, with 10 bases between. This CDR3 region has 13 residues. CDR1 and CDR2 from the germline V gene are SQVTM and ANQGSEA. This chain's CDR3 is CSVAGQLGNTIYF. CDR3 bases: TGCAGCGTTGCCGGGCAGCTTGGAAACACCATATATTTT.

The chain carries TRBV4-2 and TRBJ2-5, with 7 nucleotides matching TRBD2. Trimming took 1 base from V and 5 from J; bases not matched to a gene: 10. The CDR3 contains 16 residues. Germline V gene data show CDR1 as LGHNA and CDR2 as YNFKEQ. CDR3 loop: CASSQVTAGIMETQYF. CDR3 DNA sequence: TGTGCCAGCAGCCAAGTAACAGCGGGAATTATGGAGACCCAGTACTTC.

This chain connects TRBV3-1 to TRBJ2-5; perhaps D is TRBD1 or TRBD2 (5 bases each). The germline gives CDR1 LGHDT, CDR2 YNNKEL (reference sequence). V gave up 2 bases and J gave up 6 bases, with 13 bases separating them. This CDR3 region has 14 residues. CDR3 region: CASSQLGVRQTQYF. In DNA, the CDR3 is TGTGCCAGCAGCCAATTGGGGGTTCGGCAGACCCAGTACTTC.

For the CDR3, the DNA is TGTGCCAGCAGCTCGCAGGGTCCAGTCGTGAACACTGAAGCTTTCTTT. It translates to CASSSQGPVVNTEAFF. V and J are TRBV7-9 and TRBJ1-1; D is possibly TRBD1 (5 bases). CDR1 and CDR2 from the germline V gene are SEHNR and FQNEAQ (reference sequence). The CDR3 is 16 residues long. V lost 4 bases and J lost 0, with 15 bases in between.

The chain links TRBV29-1 to TRBJ2-1, with 8 bases matching TRBD2. Germline lookup yields CDR1 SQVTM and CDR2 ANQGSEA. J gave up 6 bases and V 2 bases, and 15 bases lay outside the gene matches. This CDR3 is 17 amino acids long. The CDR3 region has the DNA TGCAGCGTTGAACGGGCTGTGCGGGGGGTCACTGGCAATGAGCAGTTCTTC. Translation: CSVERAVRGVTGNEQFF.

The V and J genes are TRBV18 and TRBJ2-7; D may match TRBD1 or TRBD2 (5 bases each). The length of the CDR3 is 16 residues. V lost 2 bases to trimming and J lost 5 bases, with 19 bases between them. Germline-derived CDR1 and CDR2 are KGHSH and LQKENI. CDR3 amino acids: CASSPVRDLLIHEQYF. The CDR3, as DNA: TGTGCCAGCTCACCAGTACGGGACCTACTCATCCACGAGCAGTACTTC.

The chain uses TRBV5-1 and TRBJ2-4; D is tentatively TRBD1 or TRBD2 (5 bases each). This CDR3 is 14 amino acids long. V was pared by 3 bases and J by 2 bases, with 9 bases between. Germline V gene sequence: CDR1 SGHRS, CDR2 YFSETQ. The CDR3 spells CASSSGTTKNIQYF. CDR3 bases: TGCGCCAGCAGCTCCGGGACGACCAAAAACATTCAGTACTTC.

J is TRBJ2-2 and V is TRBV11-3; weak D call: TRBD2 (6 bases). CDR3 length equals 14 residues. CDR1 SGHNT and CDR2 YENEEA come from the germline V gene. The germline V and J ends were trimmed by 8 bases and 2 bases, with 12 bases remaining between them. The CDR3 DNA reads TGTGCCAGCCGCAGGGACTTTAACACCGGGGAGCTGTTTTTT. It specifies CASRRDFNTGELFF.

V is TRBV4-1 and J is TRBJ1-4, with D unresolved. Germline CDR1 and CDR2: MGHRA and YSYEKL. The CDR3 is made up of 13 amino acids. V was pared by 1 base and J by 7 bases, with 7 bases between. In DNA, the CDR3 is TGCGCCAGCAGCCAAGGACGGACTGAAAAACTGTTTTTT. It encodes CASSQGRTEKLFF.

In its sample, this clonotype was seen once. V usage is TRBV2 and J usage is TRBJ1-5; the D is unclear. The CDR3 runs to 14 residues. Germline CDR1 and CDR2: SNHLY and FYNNEI. Trimming removed 6 bases from V and 0 bases from J, with 9 bases in between. In DNA form, the CDR3 reads TGTGCCAGCAGGCCGGACCTTAGCAATCAGCCCCAGCATTTT. This translates into CASRPDLSNQPQHF.

The gene calls are TRBV5-1 and TRBJ1-2; TRBD1 might be the D (6 bases). The CDR3 extends over 12 amino acids. Trimming removed 3 bases from V and 5 bases from J, with 8 bases in between. CDR1 and CDR2 from the germline V gene are SGHRS and YFSETQ. CDR3 bases: TGCGCCAGCAGCTGGGGGACATATGGCTACACCTTC. Its protein is CASSWGTYGYTF. Based on the CDR3 plus reference TRBV5-1 and TRBJ1-2, the full variable domain is KAGVTQTPRYLIKTRGQQVTLSCSPISGHRSVSWYQQTPGQGLQFLFEYFSETQRNKGNFPGRFSGRQFSNSRSEMNVSTLELGDSALYLCASSWGTYGYTFGSGTRLTVV.

The V gene is TRBV5-1, the J gene TRBJ1-2; TRBD1 matches 7 bases. Germline CDR1 reads SGHRS; CDR2 reads YFSETQ. The V and J ends lost 1 base and 4 bases, in that order; junction bases with no gene match: 10. The CDR3 length is 16 residues. This CDR3 is CASSLLGQVGTYGYTF. CDR3 bases: TGCGCCAGCAGCTTGCTCGGACAGGTTGGGACCTATGGCTACACCTTC.

This clonotype occurred once. The chain has TRBV3-1 and TRBJ2-3, with TRBD2 matching 9 bases. The CDR3 has 17 amino acids. In germline, CDR1 is LGHDT, CDR2 YNNKEL (reference sequence). V shed 0 bases and J 2 bases; nucleotides not matched to a gene: 6. The CDR3 region has the DNA TGTGCCAGCAGCCAAGAGGCCCAGCGGGGGGCCACAGATACGCAGTATTTT. Amino acids: CASSQEAQRGATDTQYF.

The genes are TRBV14 and TRBJ2-2; D uncertain. This CDR3 region has 14 residues. The V gene's germline CDR1 is SGHDN and CDR2 FVKESK. V was shortened by 0 bases and J by 6 bases, with 8 bases between the two germline ends. The CDR3 region has the DNA TGTGCCAGCAGCCAAGACAGACCGGCCGGGGAGCTGTTTTTT. Protein product: CASSQDRPAGELFF.

The rearrangement joins TRBV6-1 to TRBJ2-7, with 8 nucleotides matching TRBD1. The germline gives CDR1 MNHNS, CDR2 SASEGT. The length of the CDR3 is 14 residues. The ends lost 6 bases at V and 5 bases at J; junction bases unmatched: 9. CDR3 sequence: CASRRQGATNEQYF. The CDR3 DNA sequence: TGTGCCAGCAGAAGGCAGGGGGCGACCAACGAGCAGTACTTC.

This clonotype occurred a few times. The DNA of the CDR3 is TGCAGTGCCCTCACTAGCGGGGTCTCCTACGAGCAGTACTTC. It translates to CSALTSGVSYEQYF. The J gene is TRBJ2-7, the V gene TRBV20-1, with TRBD2 matching 10 bases. This CDR3 contains 14 residues. Germline CDR1 reads DFQATT; CDR2 reads SNEGSKA (reference sequence). Germline trimming cut 6 bases from V and 0 bases from J; bases unmatched to any gene: 5.

Only a few counts were recorded for this clonotype. J is TRBJ2-2 and V is TRBV5-4; D unclear. This CDR3 contains 12 residues. Trimming pared 7 bases from V and 6 bases from J, leaving 10 bases between. Germline CDR1 SGHNT, CDR2 YYREEE (reference sequence). The CDR3 DNA reads TGTGCCAGCTCGGGTGGGGCCGGGGAGCTGTTTTTT. Amino acids: CASSGGAGELFF.